This T cell receptor (beta chain) was recorded in a study of Ad26.COV2.S vaccination and SARS-CoV-2 variants (dated by TCRdb to the early 2020s). As for the study more broadly: Vaccine-arm donors were drawn from COV1001, a multicentre, randomized, double-blind, placebo-controlled phase I-IIa trial of Ad26.COV2.S in healthy adults. The TCR-sequenced set comprised about 30 samples: around 20 Ad26.COV2.S vaccine recipients, 5 placebo recipients and 8 SARS-CoV-2 convalescent individuals. Ad26.COV2.S was given intramuscularly at 5x10^10 or 1x10^11 viral particles, as a single shot or as two shots 56 days apart. Trial participants were randomized into five groups of five, in which low-dose or high-dose Ad26.COV2.S was given once or twice, or placebo was given on both occasions. Investigators remained blinded to trial group allocation during experiments and outcome assessment. TCRbeta repertoire sequencing was used to assess the specificity and breadth of SARS-CoV-2-reactive T cell receptors after Ad26.COV2.S vaccination. Overall study outcomes, separate from this receptor: Ad26.COV2.S recipients had higher spike-specific TCR breadth than placebo recipients (P = 0.0014). According to the authors, total T cell responses may have been underestimated by the TCR breadth and depth analyses. Substantial breadth of spike-specific CD8+ and CD4+ T cell responses was reported after vaccination. Vaccine and placebo recipients had similar non-spike TCR breadth, a finding consistent with the vaccine containing only spike. The study was not powered for comparison of responses between vaccine doses or regimens.

The immunoSEQ Assay was the method used to sequence TCRbeta CDR3 regions. After extraction, genomic DNA underwent amplification by bias-controlled multiplex PCR, followed by high-throughput sequencing. The original methods were these. To quantify the absolute abundance of every unique TCRbeta CDR3 region, sequences were collapsed and filtered. T cell fraction was estimated by normalizing TCRbeta template counts to usable DNA, which was measured by amplifying reference genes present in all nucleated cells. Repertoire TCRs were annotated as SARS-CoV-2-specific by exact matching of V gene, CDR3 amino acid sequence and J gene to a known reactive TCR set. MIRA supplied the reference SARS-CoV-2 TCR set, which was filtered for enrichment in COVID-19-positive ImmuneCODE repertoires so that public or cross-reactive TCRs were removed. Drawing on the MIRA antigens, annotated TCRs were analysed further at the level of specific ORF or position within ORF. Breadth was defined as the number of annotated unique rearrangements divided by the total number of unique productive rearrangements, and depth was defined as the summed frequency of the annotated unique rearrangements. Two-sided Wilcoxon rank-sum tests were applied when comparing TCR breadth between groups. TCRdb holds this immuneACCESS table with in-frame rearrangements only. Some clones are missing; in checked studies, unresolved V genes explain under half, and the rest has no known cause. The V and J calls and clone size come from that table; D and trimming were worked out from the DNA. A total of roughly 350,000 clones appear in this sample, around nine tenths of them only once. The leading ten clones occupy 3.4% of the sample.

Concerning this clone: The specificity of this receptor is unknown. No clone much larger than this one lies a single base away; base qualities are absent.

V drops 6 bases and J drops 6 bases, leaving 14 bases in between. CDR1 and CDR2 are drawn from the germline V gene: MNHEY, SVGEGT. The CDR3, cysteine through phenylalanine, is 13 amino acids long. Solely the CDR3 DNA is kept, with 39 bases framed from the first base. Sample treatment or condition, as interpreted from the label and publication: some 20 received Ad26.COV2.S at low or high dose, single or two shots; about 5 received placebo; per-sample allocation not given. For vaccine and placebo recipients, the sequenced repertoires came from samples collected on day 63 after the first injection. In Cohort 1b, roughly 25 adults aged 18-55 years were enrolled at a single site in Boston, USA, between 29 July and 7 August 2020. As a vaccine, Ad26.COV2.S was a replication-incompetent adenovirus type 26 vector that expressed a prefusion-stabilized SARS-CoV-2 spike protein derived from the original Wuhan strain.

The TCR originated in a person between 18 and 60 years old who received the Ad26.COV2.S COVID-19 vaccine or a placebo. Sequenced material: peripheral blood, taken in a trial of Ad26.COV2.S vaccine versus placebo. The chain couples TRBV6-2 or TRBV6-3 to TRBJ1-2, with the D gene not confidently named. The nucleotide sequence reads as follows: TGTGCCAGCAGCCCGACACGCTCTGATGGCTACACCTTC. This is translated as CASSPTRSDGYTF.